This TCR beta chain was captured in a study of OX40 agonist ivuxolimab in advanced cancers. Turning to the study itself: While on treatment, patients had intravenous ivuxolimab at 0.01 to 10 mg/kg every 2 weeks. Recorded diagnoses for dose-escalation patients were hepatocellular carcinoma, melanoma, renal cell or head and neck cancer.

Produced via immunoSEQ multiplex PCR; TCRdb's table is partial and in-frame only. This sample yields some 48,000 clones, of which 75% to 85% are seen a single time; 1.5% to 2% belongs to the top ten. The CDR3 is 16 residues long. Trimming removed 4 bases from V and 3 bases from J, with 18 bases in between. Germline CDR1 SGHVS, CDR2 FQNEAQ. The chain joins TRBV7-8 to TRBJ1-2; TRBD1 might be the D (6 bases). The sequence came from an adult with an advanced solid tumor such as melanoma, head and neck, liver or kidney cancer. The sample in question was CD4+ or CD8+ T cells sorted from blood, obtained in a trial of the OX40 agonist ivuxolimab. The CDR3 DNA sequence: TGTGCCAGCAGCTCTAGCTCGACAGGCGAATACTATGGCTACACCTTC. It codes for CASSSSSTGEYYGYTF.